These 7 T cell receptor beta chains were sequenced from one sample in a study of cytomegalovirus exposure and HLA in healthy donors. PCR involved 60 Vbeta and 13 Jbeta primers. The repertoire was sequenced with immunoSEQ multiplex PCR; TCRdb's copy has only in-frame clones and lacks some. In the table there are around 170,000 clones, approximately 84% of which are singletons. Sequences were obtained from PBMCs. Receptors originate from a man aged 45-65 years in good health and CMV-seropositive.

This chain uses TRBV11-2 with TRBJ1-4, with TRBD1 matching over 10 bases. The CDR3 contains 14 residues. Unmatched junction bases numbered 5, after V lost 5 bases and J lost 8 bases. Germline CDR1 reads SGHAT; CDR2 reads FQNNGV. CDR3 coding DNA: TGTGCCAGCAGCCGGGACAGGGGAGCGGAAAAACTGTTTTTT. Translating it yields CASSRDRGAEKLFF.

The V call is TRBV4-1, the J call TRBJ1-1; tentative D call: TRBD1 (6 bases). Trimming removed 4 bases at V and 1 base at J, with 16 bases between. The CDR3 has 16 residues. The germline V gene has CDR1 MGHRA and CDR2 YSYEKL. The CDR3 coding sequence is TGCGCCAGCAGCCCCAGGGGATCGAAGGGGAACACTGAAGCTTTCTTT. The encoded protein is CASSPRGSKGNTEAFF.

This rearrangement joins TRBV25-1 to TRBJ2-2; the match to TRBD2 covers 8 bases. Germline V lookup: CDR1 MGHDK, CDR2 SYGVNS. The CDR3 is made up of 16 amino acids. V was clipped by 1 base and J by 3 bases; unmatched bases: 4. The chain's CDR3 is CASSELGTSYTGELFF. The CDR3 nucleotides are TGTGCCAGCAGTGAATTGGGGACTAGTTACACCGGGGAGCTGTTTTTT.

The CDR3 DNA follows: TGTGCCAGCTTACTCGACAGGACCAACACCATATATTTT. Its protein product is CASLLDRTNTIYF. The chain employs TRBV7-2 and TRBJ1-3, with D possibly matching TRBD1 (6 bases). CDR1 is SGHTA and CDR2 is FQGNSA in the germline V gene. V lost 8 bases and J lost 7, with 15 bases in between. The CDR3 totals 13 residues. The full variable domain, rest sourced from reference TRBV7-2 and TRBJ1-3, is GAGVSQSPSNKVTEKGKDVELRCDPISGHTALYWYRQSLGQGLEFLIYFQGNSAPDKSGLPSDRFSAERTGGSVSTLTIQRTQQEDSAVYLCASLLDRTNTIYFGEGSWLTVV.

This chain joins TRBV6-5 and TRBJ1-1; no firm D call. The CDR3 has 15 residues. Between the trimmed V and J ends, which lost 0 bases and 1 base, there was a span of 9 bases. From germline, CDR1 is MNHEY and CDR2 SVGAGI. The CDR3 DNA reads TGTGCCAGCAGTTACTCACTGCCCTCGAACACTGAAGCTTTCTTT. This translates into CASSYSLPSNTEAFF.

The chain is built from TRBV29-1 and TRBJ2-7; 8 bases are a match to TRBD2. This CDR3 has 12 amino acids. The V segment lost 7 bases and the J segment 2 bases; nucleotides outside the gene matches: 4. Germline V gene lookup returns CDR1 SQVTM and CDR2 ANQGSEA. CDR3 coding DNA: TGCAGCGGACTAGCGAACACCTACGAGCAGTACTTC. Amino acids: CSGLANTYEQYF.

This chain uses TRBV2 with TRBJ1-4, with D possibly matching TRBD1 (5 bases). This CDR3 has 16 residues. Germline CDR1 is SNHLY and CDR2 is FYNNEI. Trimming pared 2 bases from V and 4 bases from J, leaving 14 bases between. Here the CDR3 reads CASSENAAGRNEKLFF. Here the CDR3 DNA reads TGTGCCAGCAGTGAAAATGCGGCAGGGCGTAATGAAAAACTGTTTTTT.